The following is a T cell receptor (beta chain) sequence with its context. This sample is part of a study of blood T cell repertoires in COVID-19. In the authors' methods: Estimates of nucleated cell counts were drawn from the amplification of reference gene primers. Sequenced by immunoSEQ multiplex PCR; TCRdb stores in-frame clones only, minus some. That table supplies the V and J calls and clone size; D and trimming were determined from the DNA. The profile shows 140,000 to 150,000 clones, 84% of them singletons. Germline loops: CDR1 MRHNA, CDR2 SNTAGT. This CDR3 has 16 amino acids. The ends lost 5 bases at V and 3 bases at J; junction bases unmatched: 5.

The sequence was obtained from a human donor in a cohort sampled during active COVID-19. The material sequenced was peripheral blood. The V call is TRBV6-4, the J call TRBJ2-2, with 11 bases identical to TRBD2. The CDR3 spells CASSKLAGEHTGELFF. CDR3 DNA sequence: TGTGCCAGCAGTAAACTAGCGGGGGAGCACACCGGGGAGCTGTTTTTT.